The 30 T cell receptor beta chains listed next were all sequenced from one sample in a study of vaccination and CD4 T cells after COVID-19. Sequencing of DNA taken from cultured CD4+ T cells relied on the Oncomine TCR Beta short-read assay. TCRdb re-called the PCR reads with MiXCR, one entry per CDR3 protein. The data contain fewer than 20,000 distinct CDR3 sequences, approximately 40% of them seen just once; the ten biggest clones take up about 6.3%. Their antigens remain unidentified. Treatment here: roughly 10-day PBMC culture with coronavirus spike peptide pools or control peptides (ViraFEST assay). The specimen was CD4+ T cells from blood, cultured in vitro, collected before SARS-CoV-2 vaccination. These receptors were taken from a human donor who had recovered from COVID-19.

This clonotype was counted between two and nine times. The chain employs TRBV19 and TRBJ1-1; no reliable D call. The CDR3 covers 17 residues. The V gene lost 6 bases and the J gene lost 4 bases, with 24 bases spanning the gap. Germline V gene sequence: CDR1 LNHDA, CDR2 SQIVND (reference sequence). This CDR3 reads CASSLVRRALGRTEAFF. The CDR3 bases are TGTGCCAGTAGCCTGGTAAGGCGGGCCTTAGGTCGCACTGAAGCTTTCTTT.

This clonotype showed up just a few times. This chain joins TRBV6-1 and TRBJ1-5; D is unclear. V was shortened by 5 bases and J by 0 bases, with 11 bases between the two germline ends. CDR1 and CDR2 from the germline V gene are MNHNS and SASEGT. The CDR3 extends over 15 amino acids. The CDR3 region is CASSRDRTSNQPQHF. CDR3 nucleotides: TGTGCCAGCAGTCGGGATAGAACTAGCAATCAGCCCCAGCATTTT.

This rearrangement joins TRBV4-2 to TRBJ2-5; D call uncertain. Germline V CDR1 and CDR2: LGHNA, YNFKEQ. The CDR3 length is 13 residues. The V end was cut by 1 base, the J end by 3 bases, with 6 bases between. CDR3 nucleotides: TGTGCCAGCAGCCAAGTGGCTGAAGAGACCCAGTACTTC. It encodes CASSQVAEETQYF.

With regard to this clonotype: With a much larger clone just one base away, this may be a read error. CDR3 protein: CASSSVGTPGGQPQHF. The CDR3 nucleotides are TGTGCCAGCAGCTCCGTGGGCACCCCCGGGGGTCAGCCCCAGCATTTT. This chain joins TRBV7-8 and TRBJ1-5; TRBD1 might be the D (5 bases). The ends were cut back, 4 bases at V and 6 bases at J, with 19 bases in the middle. The CDR3 extends over 16 amino acids. Germline CDR1 SGHVS, CDR2 FQNEAQ.

The chain couples TRBV20-1 to TRBJ2-3; 9 bases are a match to TRBD2. Germline trimming cut 7 bases from V and 0 bases from J; bases unmatched to any gene: 2. The CDR3 is 13 amino acids. Per the germline V gene, CDR1 is DFQATT and CDR2 is SNEGSKA (reference sequence). This CDR3 is CSGLAVSTDTQYF. The DNA for the CDR3 is TGCAGTGGACTAGCGGTGAGCACAGATACGCAGTATTTT.

The chain employs TRBV6-1 and TRBJ2-1, with no clear D. Germline CDR1 and CDR2: MNHNS and SASEGT. The CDR3 length is 13 residues. Trimming removed 6 bases from V and 4 bases from J, with 10 bases in between. The CDR3 is CASSSVMYNEQFF. The CDR3 DNA is TGTGCCAGCAGCTCCGTGATGTACAATGAGCAGTTCTTC.

The chain joins TRBV19 to TRBJ1-5; 8 nucleotides line up with TRBD1. The CDR3 length is 15 residues. V dropped 4 bases and J dropped 4; count of bases not matched to a gene: 6. The germline CDR1 and CDR2 sequences are LNHDA and SQIVND (reference sequence). DNA of the CDR3: TGTGCCAGTAGTACGGACAGGGTCTTTAATCAGCCCCAGCATTTT. It codes for CASSTDRVFNQPQHF.

This clonotype was seen only a few times. The chain uses TRBV7-3 and TRBJ2-2; D not certain. The CDR3 sequence is 15 residues long. CDR1 SGHTA and CDR2 FQGTGA come from the germline V gene. V lost 1 base and J lost 4, with 10 bases in between. DNA for the CDR3: TGTGCCAGCAGCTTAAGGCGGTTGGGCACCGGGGAGCTGTTTTTT. It translates to CASSLRRLGTGELFF.

This clonotype was recorded a few times. The J gene is TRBJ1-2, the V gene TRBV6-1; no clear D gene. This CDR3 is 15 amino acids long. V was pared by 1 base and J by 2 bases, with 11 bases between. Germline V gives CDR1 MNHNS, CDR2 SASEGT. The CDR3 is CASSEEKGTNYGYTF. CDR3 nucleotides: TGTGCCAGCAGTGAAGAGAAGGGAACCAACTATGGCTACACCTTC.

The chain joins TRBV18 to TRBJ1-1; the D is unclear. The germline V and J ends were trimmed by 3 bases and 1 base, with 9 bases remaining between them. CDR3 length: 14 residues. Germline V CDR1 and CDR2: KGHSH, LQKENI. CDR3 nucleotide sequence: TGTGCCAGCTCACCGGGATCTGGGAACACTGAAGCTTTCTTT. This sequence encodes CASSPGSGNTEAFF.

The chain has TRBV19 and TRBJ1-1, with 9 bases fitting TRBD1. The CDR3 contains 15 residues. Germline V gene lookup returns CDR1 LNHDA and CDR2 SQIVND (reference sequence). The V segment lost 4 bases and the J segment 7 bases; nucleotides outside the gene matches: 10. CDR3 loop: CASSTHRGLVIEAFF. The CDR3 region has the DNA TGTGCCAGTAGTACCCACAGGGGGCTGGTCATTGAAGCTTTCTTT. Full variable domain (rest looked up from reference TRBV19 and TRBJ1-1): DGGITQSPKYLFRKEGQNVTLSCEQNLNHDAMYWYRQDPGQGLRLIYYSQIVNDFQKGDIAEGYSVSREKKESFPLTVTSAQKNPTAFYLCASSTHRGLVIEAFFGQGTRLTVV.

This clonotype has just a few counts. V usage is TRBV6-1 and J usage is TRBJ1-1; a weak D match, TRBD1 (5 bases). V dropped 7 bases and J dropped 4 bases, with 19 bases sitting between them. The CDR3 extends over 15 amino acids. Germline V gives CDR1 MNHNS, CDR2 SASEGT. Here the CDR3 reads CASTSRLGASTEAFF. CDR3 DNA: TGTGCCAGCACCTCTAGGTTAGGGGCTTCCACTGAAGCTTTCTTT.

This clonotype was counted a few times. This chain connects TRBV7-9 to TRBJ1-5, with TRBD1 matching 10 bases. This CDR3 region has 17 residues. Germline assignment: CDR1 SEHNR and CDR2 FQNEAQ (reference sequence). Trimming cost V 5 bases and J 0 bases; bases outside gene matches: 7. The CDR3 DNA sequence: TGTGCCAGCAGCACCGGGACAGGGGTGTATAGCAATCAGCCCCAGCATTTT. Translated: CASSTGTGVYSNQPQHF.

The genes are TRBV27 and TRBJ2-7; D unclear. V was pared by 0 bases and J by 1 base, with 7 bases between. Germline CDR1 MNHEY, CDR2 SMNVEV (reference sequence). The CDR3 covers 14 residues. CDR3 amino acids: CASSLSGRSYEQYF. CDR3 DNA: TGTGCCAGCAGTTTATCGGGCAGATCCTACGAGCAGTACTTC.

This clonotype was seen a few times. CDR3 protein: CATSRADRVYGYTF. As DNA, the CDR3 is TGTGCCACCAGCAGAGCCGACAGGGTTTATGGCTACACCTTC. The chain combines TRBV15 with TRBJ1-2, with TRBD1 matching over 7 bases. Trimming removed 1 base from V and 5 bases from J; junction bases left unmatched: 4. This CDR3 comprises 14 residues. The germline V gene encodes CDR1 LNHNV and CDR2 YYDKDF (reference sequence).

This chain connects TRBV19 to TRBJ2-1; TRBD2 might be the D (5 bases). Trimming removed 4 bases from V and 7 bases from J, with 11 bases in between. In germline, CDR1 is LNHDA, CDR2 SQIVND (reference sequence). This CDR3 is built from 13 residues. The CDR3 reads CASSSEPGNEQFF. The CDR3 region has the DNA TGTGCCAGTAGTAGCGAACCGGGAAATGAGCAGTTCTTC.

The table lists this clonotype with a few counts. The chain uses TRBV6-5 and TRBJ1-6; 7 bases line up with TRBD1. J was trimmed by 3 bases and V by 2 bases; bases with no gene match: 1. The CDR3 extends over 15 amino acids. Germline CDR1 reads MNHEY; CDR2 reads SVGAGI. CDR3 nucleotide sequence: TGTGCCAGCAGTTACGGACAGGACTATAATTCACCCCTCCACTTT. Encoded protein: CASSYGQDYNSPLHF.

This chain joins TRBV20-1 and TRBJ2-3; D may be TRBD2 (7 bases). Germline V gene data show CDR1 as DFQATT and CDR2 as SNEGSKA (reference sequence). The CDR3 loop spans 16 amino acids. The germline V and J ends were trimmed by 1 base and 3 bases, with 17 bases remaining between them. The CDR3 region is CSARGGWGGATDTQYF. CDR3 in DNA: TGCAGTGCTAGAGGTGGCTGGGGGGGGGCAACAGATACGCAGTATTTT.

This clonotype has just a few counts. This chain links TRBV15 with TRBJ2-5, with D perhaps TRBD2 (6 bases). The germline CDR1 and CDR2 sequences are LNHNV and YYDKDF (reference sequence). The CDR3 runs to 16 residues. The V gene lost 3 bases and the J gene lost 2 bases, with 16 bases spanning the gap. The CDR3, as DNA: TGTGCCACCAGCAGTCCCCAGGGTGGGGGGCAAGAGACCCAGTACTTC. Its translation: CATSSPQGGGQETQYF.

This clonotype came up a few times. This chain joins TRBV7-2 and TRBJ1-2; no clear D. Germline V lookup: CDR1 SGHTA, CDR2 FQGNSA. With 0 bases removed from V and 5 bases from J, the gap between germline ends came to 7 bases. This CDR3 is 13 amino acids long. Here the CDR3 reads CASSLAEGYGYTF. Written as DNA, the CDR3 is TGTGCCAGCAGCTTAGCGGAGGGATATGGCTACACCTTC.

The chain links TRBV2 to TRBJ1-1; D unresolved. The V gene's germline CDR1 is SNHLY and CDR2 FYNNEI. This CDR3 contains 11 residues. The V end lost 5 bases, the J end lost 4 bases, and 5 bases lay between the germline ends. The CDR3 loop reads CASSLSTEAFF. CDR3 coding DNA: TGTGCCAGCAGTCTGAGCACTGAAGCTTTCTTT.

The chain joins TRBV11-3 to TRBJ1-6; the D gene is possibly TRBD1 (6 bases). V was cut by 4 bases and J by 0 bases, with 13 bases left in between. The germline gives CDR1 SGHNT, CDR2 YENEEA. This CDR3 has 17 amino acids. The DNA for the CDR3 is TGTGCCAGCAGCTCGGGGGGCACAAGCTCCTATAATTCACCCCTCCACTTT. Its protein product is CASSSGGTSSYNSPLHF.

A few counts support this clonotype. The chain is built from TRBV20-1 and TRBJ2-5; 7 positions match TRBD1. The V segment lost 0 bases and the J segment 2 bases; nucleotides outside the gene matches: 6. Germline V CDR1 and CDR2: DFQATT, SNEGSKA (reference sequence). The CDR3 is 15 amino acids. The chain's CDR3 is CSARDHRGSQETQYF. The DNA of the CDR3 is TGCAGTGCTAGAGATCACAGGGGATCACAAGAGACCCAGTACTTC.

In its sample, this clonotype was seen a few times. The V gene is TRBV6-1, the J gene TRBJ2-7; D unclear. CDR1 MNHNS and CDR2 SASEGT come from the germline V gene. V was shortened by 3 bases and J by 0 bases, with 6 bases between the two germline ends. The CDR3 sequence is 13 residues long. The CDR3 DNA reads as TGTGCCAGCAGTGAGGGTCCCTCCTACGAGCAGTACTTC. Protein sequence: CASSEGPSYEQYF.

The gene calls are TRBV20-1 and TRBJ2-4; 7 positions agree with TRBD1. The CDR3 length is 12 residues. V lost 0 bases, J lost 14 bases, and 7 bases stayed unmatched. The germline gives CDR1 DFQATT, CDR2 SNEGSKA (reference sequence). CDR3 DNA sequence: TGCAGTGCTAGAGAAGACCAGGGGGAGAAGTACTTC. This gives the protein CSAREDQGEKYF.

V and J are TRBV27 and TRBJ1-2; 7 nucleotides line up with TRBD1. The CDR3 runs to 13 residues. CDR1 is MNHEY and CDR2 is SMNVEV in the germline V gene (reference sequence). The V gene end was trimmed by 5 bases and the J gene end by 5 bases; junction bases not matched to a gene: 5. The CDR3, as DNA: TGTGCCAGCAGTCATGACAGGGAGTATGGCTACACCTTC. It is translated as CASSHDREYGYTF.

V usage is TRBV20-1 and J usage is TRBJ2-7; maybe TRBD1 (7 bases). V was pared by 5 bases and J by 6 bases, with 14 bases between. The CDR3 extends over 12 amino acids. The V gene's germline CDR1 is DFQATT and CDR2 SNEGSKA (reference sequence). Here the CDR3 DNA reads TGCAGTGCTCCCAAGCAGGGGGGCGAGCAGTACTTC. This encodes CSAPKQGGEQYF.

This rearrangement joins TRBV20-1 to TRBJ2-7; TRBD1 is a possible D gene (5 bases). Between the trimmed V and J ends, which lost 0 bases and 6 bases, there was a span of 15 bases. The CDR3 is 14 residues long. CDR1 and CDR2 from the germline V gene are DFQATT and SNEGSKA (reference sequence). The CDR3 reads CSARDLAGNFEQYF. As DNA, the CDR3 is TGCAGTGCTAGAGATCTGGCAGGGAATTTCGAGCAGTACTTC.

This chain uses TRBV6-2 or TRBV6-3 with TRBJ1-1; the match to TRBD1 covers 7 bases. The J segment lost 1 base and the V segment lost 6 bases, leaving 5 bases of the junction unmatched. Germline V gives CDR1 MNHEY, CDR2 SVGEGT. The CDR3 length is 14 residues. The CDR3 DNA reads TGTGCCAGCAGCCTACAGGGGCGGAACACTGAAGCTTTCTTT. Translation: CASSLQGRNTEAFF.

This chain uses TRBV7-2 with TRBJ1-1, with D unclear. Germline V gene lookup returns CDR1 SGHTA and CDR2 FQGNSA. This CDR3 region has 14 residues. Trimming took off 6 bases at V and 7 bases at J, with 18 bases between the two ends. The CDR3 sequence: CASSPSGYRGEAFF. The CDR3 region has the DNA TGTGCCAGCAGTCCCTCGGGGTATCGGGGTGAAGCTTTCTTT.